This passage covers 21 T cell receptor beta chains from one sample sequenced in a study of T cell changes during pregnancy in multiple sclerosis. Method: immunoSEQ multiplex PCR; TCRdb's copy keeps in-frame clones and lacks some. This repertoire shows about 30,000 clones, more than 90% found once; its top ten account for approximately 6%. The sequences come from CD8+ T cells from peripheral blood mononuclear cells, collected before pregnancy. Receptors originate from a female donor with multiple sclerosis, enrolled in a pregnancy study.

This clone showed up just a few times. The chain combines TRBV11-2 with TRBJ2-5, with 7 bases matching TRBD1. V dropped 6 bases and J dropped 5; count of bases not matched to a gene: 3. The CDR3 is 12 residues long. Germline CDR1 is SGHAT and CDR2 is FQNNGV. This chain's CDR3 is CASRTGAETQYF. The CDR3 DNA reads as TGTGCCAGCAGAACAGGGGCCGAGACCCAGTACTTC.

The V call is TRBV6-5, the J call TRBJ1-2; 7 nucleotides match TRBD1. The ends lost 5 bases at V and 4 bases at J; junction bases unmatched: 10. The CDR3 is made up of 15 amino acids. Germline V CDR1 and CDR2: MNHEY, SVGAGI. CDR3 sequence reads: CASSPPWGQSYGYTF. The CDR3, as DNA: TGTGCCAGCAGTCCTCCCTGGGGACAGTCCTATGGCTACACCTTC.

The V and J genes are TRBV5-1 and TRBJ2-7, with D maybe TRBD1 (5 bases). The length of the CDR3 is 14 residues. The V gene's germline CDR1 is SGHRS and CDR2 YFSETQ. V was clipped by 0 bases and J by 0 bases, with 7 bases between them. The CDR3 loop is CASSLGRGSYEQYF. The CDR3 coding sequence is TGCGCCAGCAGCTTGGGTAGGGGCTCCTACGAGCAGTACTTC.

CDR3 sequence: CASTGTGYGYTF. The CDR3 DNA follows: TGTGCCAGCACCGGGACAGGCTATGGCTACACCTTC. The chain combines TRBV2 with TRBJ1-2; 8 bases match TRBD1. Germline assignment: CDR1 SNHLY and CDR2 FYNNEI. This CDR3 has 12 amino acids. J was trimmed by 4 bases and V by 7 bases; bases with no gene match: 2.

The chain uses TRBV6-1 and TRBJ1-1; D is ambiguous. CDR1 MNHNS and CDR2 SASEGT come from the germline V gene. This CDR3 has 12 amino acids. V lost 3 bases, J lost 2 bases, and 4 bases lay in between. Written as DNA, the CDR3 is TGTGCCAGCAGTGACACTAACACTGAAGCTTTCTTT. It yields the protein CASSDTNTEAFF.

This CDR3 reads CASSLPGGYEQYF. CDR3 bases: TGCGCCAGCAGCCTCCCAGGGGGGTACGAGCAGTACTTC. The chain recombines TRBV4-1 with TRBJ2-7; a weak D match, TRBD1 (7 bases). V was pared by 4 bases and J by 4 bases, with 11 bases between. Germline values: CDR1 MGHRA, CDR2 YSYEKL. This CDR3 has 13 residues.

This clone is a singleton in its sample. The chain links TRBV27 to TRBJ2-7; TRBD1 aligns across 7 bases. Trimming at V came to 5 bases and at J to 7 bases, leaving 11 bases not matched to a gene. Germline values: CDR1 MNHEY, CDR2 SMNVEV (reference sequence). The CDR3 covers 14 residues. The CDR3 loop reads CASSAPGQTLEQYF. As DNA, the CDR3 is TGTGCCAGCAGTGCACCGGGACAGACCTTAGAGCAGTACTTC.

The chain links TRBV4-2 to TRBJ2-2, with a weak D call TRBD1 (5 bases). This CDR3 has 17 residues. Per germline, CDR1 LGHNA and CDR2 YNFKEQ. V lost 3 bases to trimming and J lost 6 bases, with 20 bases between them. CDR3 bases: TGTGCCAGCAGCCATCCCCGGCAGGGTTTACGTCCCGGGGAGCTGTTTTTT. Its protein product is CASSHPRQGLRPGELFF.

The V gene is TRBV5-4, the J gene TRBJ2-7, with 10 bases that match TRBD2. CDR1 is SGHNT, CDR2 YYREEE, per germline (reference sequence). J gave up 2 bases and V 5 bases, and 10 bases lay outside the gene matches. The CDR3 totals 16 residues. Here the CDR3 reads CASSSNSGGKAYEQYF. CDR3 DNA: TGTGCCAGCAGTTCCAATAGCGGGGGGAAGGCCTACGAGCAGTACTTC.

This clone was found once. The chain is built from TRBV6-5 and TRBJ1-2; D remains unclear. CDR1 is MNHEY and CDR2 is SVGAGI in the germline V gene. V was shortened by 0 bases and J by 4 bases, with 9 bases between the two germline ends. This CDR3 region has 14 residues. CDR3 protein: CASSYSSGSYGYTF. The CDR3 DNA reads TGTGCCAGCAGTTACTCCTCCGGTAGCTATGGCTACACCTTC.

The V and J genes are TRBV11-3 and TRBJ2-2; TRBD1 matches at 7 bases. With 5 bases clipped from V and 7 bases from J, the junction kept 13 bases outside the gene matches. The CDR3 sequence is 16 residues long. The germline gives CDR1 SGHNT, CDR2 YENEEA. The CDR3, as DNA: TGTGCCAGCAGCCCAAGTAGGGGGCTATCCGGCGGGGAGCTGTTTTTT. Translated, it gives CASSPSRGLSGGELFF.

The rearrangement links TRBV4-2 to TRBJ2-7; possibly TRBD2 for D (6 bases). With 0 bases removed from V and 2 bases from J, the gap between germline ends came to 20 bases. CDR3 length: 18 residues. CDR1 is LGHNA and CDR2 is YNFKEQ in the germline V gene. The DNA of the CDR3 is TGTGCCAGCAGCCAAGAGGGTGGAGGGACCCCTACGCCCTACGAGCAGTACTTC. It specifies CASSQEGGGTPTPYEQYF.

This chain joins TRBV19 and TRBJ1-1; D is unclear. The germline V gene has CDR1 LNHDA and CDR2 SQIVND (reference sequence). This CDR3 region has 13 residues. Deletions cut 6 bases from V and 1 base from J, with 9 bases between. This CDR3 reads CASRWQRNTEAFF. The CDR3 coding sequence is TGTGCCAGTAGATGGCAGCGGAACACTGAAGCTTTCTTT. Filled out from reference TRBV19 and TRBJ1-1, the complete variable domain reads DGGITQSPKYLFRKEGQNVTLSCEQNLNHDAMYWYRQDPGQGLRLIYYSQIVNDFQKGDIAEGYSVSREKKESFPLTVTSAQKNPTAFYLCASRWQRNTEAFFGQGTRLTVV.

The chain couples TRBV5-4 to TRBJ1-1; no reliable D call. With 2 bases removed from V and 4 bases from J, the gap between germline ends came to 6 bases. Germline CDR1 reads SGHNT; CDR2 reads YYREEE (reference sequence). CDR3 length equals 12 residues. This CDR3 is CASSFGGTEAFF. As DNA, the CDR3 is TGTGCCAGCAGCTTCGGAGGCACTGAAGCTTTCTTT.

This rearrangement joins TRBV27 to TRBJ1-3; D remains ambiguous. The V end lost 5 bases, the J end lost 0 bases, and 8 bases lay between the germline ends. Germline V gene lookup returns CDR1 MNHEY and CDR2 SMNVEV (reference sequence). This CDR3 is 14 amino acids long. The CDR3 loop reads CASSPFRSGNTIYF. The CDR3 nucleotides read TGTGCCAGCAGTCCCTTTCGCTCTGGAAACACCATATATTTT.

In its sample, this clone was seen a few times. V gene TRBV7-6 combines with J gene TRBJ1-1; 7 positions match TRBD1. Germline CDR1 SGHVS, CDR2 FNYEAQ. This CDR3 is built from 16 residues. Germline trimming cut 0 bases from V and 0 bases from J; bases unmatched to any gene: 4. The CDR3 loop reads CASSLAQGQMNTEAFF. The CDR3, as DNA: TGTGCCAGCAGCTTAGCACAGGGACAGATGAACACTGAAGCTTTCTTT.

This clone was seen just once. This chain uses TRBV5-1 with TRBJ2-1; D perhaps matches TRBD2 (5 bases). Germline V gene lookup returns CDR1 SGHRS and CDR2 YFSETQ. The CDR3 totals 11 residues. Trimming removed 4 bases at V and 7 bases at J, with 6 bases between. The CDR3 spells CASSEGNEQFF. As DNA, the CDR3 is TGCGCCAGCAGCGAGGGAAATGAGCAGTTCTTC. The variable domain in full, with the rest retrieved from reference TRBV5-1 and TRBJ2-1, is KAGVTQTPRYLIKTRGQQVTLSCSPISGHRSVSWYQQTPGQGLQFLFEYFSETQRNKGNFPGRFSGRQFSNSRSEMNVSTLELGDSALYLCASSEGNEQFFGPGTRLTVL.

This clone showed up just a few times. V and J are TRBV4-3 and TRBJ2-7; 13 bases align to TRBD2. V was clipped by 1 base and J by 7 bases; unmatched bases: 13. Germline CDR1 and CDR2: LGHNA and YSLEER. This CDR3 is built from 18 residues. CDR3 loop: CASSQGTSGGAIAGEQYF. CDR3 in DNA: TGCGCCAGCAGCCAAGGCACTAGCGGGGGGGCGATTGCCGGGGAGCAGTACTTC.

Comments on this clone: Relative to the germline gene, one junction end is altered; a read error may explain this. This chain joins TRBV2 and TRBJ2-5, with TRBD2 matching 7 bases. Germline CDR1 reads SNHLY; CDR2 reads FYNNEI. CDR3 size: 18 residues. CDR3 sequence reads: CTSSLTPASGTIQETQYF. CDR3 in DNA: TGTACCAGCAGCCTCACGCCGGCTAGCGGTACTATCCAAGAGACCCAGTACTTC.

The rearrangement links TRBV2 to TRBJ2-7; tentative D call: TRBD2 (5 bases). This CDR3 is built from 14 residues. V dropped 2 bases and J dropped 4 bases, with 12 bases sitting between them. CDR1 is SNHLY, CDR2 FYNNEI, per germline. For the CDR3, the DNA is TGTGCCAGCAGTGAATCCGGGGTGACGTACGAGCAGTACTTC. Encoded protein: CASSESGVTYEQYF.

V gene TRBV7-2 combines with J gene TRBJ2-5; 9 nucleotides agree with TRBD1. CDR3 length: 14 residues. V shed 3 bases, J shed 3 bases, and the junction held 2 bases outside the gene matches. The germline CDR1 and CDR2 sequences are SGHTA and FQGNSA. This CDR3 reads CASSFRDREETQYF. CDR3 DNA sequence: TGTGCCAGCAGCTTTAGGGACAGGGAAGAGACCCAGTACTTC.